This TCR beta chain emerged from a study of blood T cell repertoires in COVID-19. Study as a whole: The analysed material was cDNA or gDNA that came from T cells, B-cell-depleted T cells, or PBMCs.

The CDR3 contains 13 residues. V was shortened by 1 base and J by 6 bases, with 10 bases between the two germline ends. In the original processing: Reference gene primer amplification gave estimated nucleated cell counts. Method: immunoSEQ multiplex PCR; TCRdb's copy keeps in-frame clones and lacks some. The V and J calls and clone size are taken from that table; D and trimming were inferred from the DNA. Among about 94,000 clones listed, 65% to 85% were seen once. Source material: peripheral blood. The chain joins TRBV12-3 or TRBV12-4 to TRBJ2-7; weak D call: TRBD1 (5 bases). The receptor comes from a man aged 55 to 69 with acute or convalescent COVID-19. The CDR3 loop is CASSLGGSTEQYF. CDR3 DNA sequence: TGTGCCAGCAGTTTAGGGGGCTCTACCGAGCAGTACTTC.